This T cell receptor (beta chain) was captured by sequencing in a study of T cells in Graves' hyperthyroidism and ophthalmopathy (dated by TCRdb to between 2017 and 2020). With respect to the entire study: Peripheral blood was collected at initial diagnosis, before any treatment. Whether ophthalmopathy could be predicted prospectively was tested in an independent validation cohort made up of fewer than 20 hyperthyroidism patients plus 17 patients who later progressed to ophthalmopathy. The approximately 90 discovery patients were randomly split 7:3 into training and test sets. The paper describes TCR Vbeta CDR3 sequencing of 120 to 150 peripheral blood samples, made up of some 42 ophthalmopathy patients, roughly 80 hyperthyroidism patients and roughly 17 progressor patients. TCR V-J signatures able to tell the groups apart were searched for in a discovery cohort of 95 or so patients, of whom about 40 had Graves' ophthalmopathy and 57 had stable Graves' hyperthyroidism. Thyroid tissue and blood T-cell repertoires from roughly six Graves' hyperthyroidism patients were also compared in the study. After blood sampling, hyperthyroidism patients were treated with methimazole at a starting dose of 30 mg daily, and ophthalmopathy patients were treated with high-dose intravenous methylprednisolone. Summary of the overall study and its limitations: In validation, the model predicted progression to ophthalmopathy a median of about 5.9 months before onset, with approximately 71% sensitivity and 72.22% specificity. Most expanded thyroid clonotypes (frequency above 0.001) were also detected in blood, suggesting blood repertoires may reflect thyroid immune responses. A model built on a 13 V-J signature distinguished ophthalmopathy from stable hyperthyroidism, reaching about 88% sensitivity and around 82% specificity in cross-validation and 80%/75% in testing. Sample size was not statistically predetermined, and investigators were not blinded to group allocation.

In the ophthalmopathy patients, disease was moderately to severely active, with a Clinical Activity Score of 3 or more, a NOSPECS grade of 4 or more, and a duration of less than 3 months. Any patient with an uncontrolled infection, another autoimmune disease, pregnancy or lactation was excluded. Diagnoses relied on clinical symptoms, serum thyroxine and TRAb, thyroid ultrasound and orbital computed tomography. PBMCs were separated from over 9 ml of fresh peripheral blood using Ficoll-Paque density gradient centrifugation. Total RNA was extracted using Trizol reagent, and RNA quality was assessed on an Agilent 2100 Bioanalyzer. Amplification of TCR beta CDR3 regions was carried out from RNA transcripts. For the first round of RT-PCR on the TCR CDR3, the HTBI primer set was used together with the Qiagen OneStep RT-PCR kit. The libraries were constructed in a second round of multiplex PCR and then size-selected and purified. Sequencing of the libraries was done on an Illumina HiSeq2000 using paired-end 100 bp reads. In the original analysis: Raw data were processed with SOAPnuke, discarding reads with adapters, uncalled bases, mean Phred below 15, or no exact constant-primer or identifier match. High-quality paired reads were merged with COPE v1.2.5, and unique nucleotide sequences were defined as clonotypes. MiTCR v1.1 was used to align the clonotypes against IMGT TRBV, TRBD and TRBJ reference segments. Only V-J combinations with frequency above 0.0001, covering about 99% of repertoires, were analysed. A TCS score was defined as the ratio between F50 (clonal expansion) and ExV (chaos), using BLOSUM62-based TCRdist between CDR3 peptides within each V-J. Welch's t-statistics and random forest reduced fewer than 550 V-J features to under 15, which were used in a naive Bayes classifier (R e1071). TCRdb reprocessed the public reads (quality trimming at Q25 with fastp, clone calling with MiXCR) and kept in-frame beta chains. Each entry is one CDR3 protein sequence, shown with its most common DNA and genes. TCRdb, not the original authors, processed these V and J calls. The sample records about 330,000 distinct CDR3 sequences, roughly 13% of which are singletons. 30% to 40% of the sample rests with the top ten.

This clonotype has ten or more counts. What this receptor recognizes is not known. No qualities accompany the bases; no much larger clone lies one base away. The TCR comes from a woman between 40 and 55 years old with Graves' ophthalmopathy. Sequenced sample: blood.

The CDR3 corresponds to CASVPSPGLAGHNEQFF. The nucleotide sequence is TGTGCCAGCGTCCCCTCTCCGGGACTAGCGGGTCACAATGAGCAGTTCTTC. The chain links TRBV12-3 or TRBV12-4 with TRBJ2-1, with 12 bases in between that match TRBD2. V trim: 8 bases; J trim: 5 bases; unmatched bases: 13. Counted from cysteine to phenylalanine, this CDR3 has 17 amino acids. The CDR3 DNA has 51 bases and is translated from base 1.